This T cell receptor (beta chain) was identified during a study of cytomegalovirus exposure and HLA in healthy donors. A remark on this clone: As yet, its antigen is unknown.

Study conclusions and caveats: It was 150 to 200 TCR beta chains that were listed as cytomegalovirus-associated.

Here immunoSEQ multiplex PCR was the method, and the copy in TCRdb shows in-frame clones only, minus some. The sample yields under 95,000 clones, over 85% seen once. The CDR3 spans 13 residues. The germline V gene encodes CDR1 WSHSY and CDR2 SAAADI. The ends lost 10 bases at V and 3 bases at J; junction bases unmatched: 7. The sample was PBMCs. The chain combines TRBV10-2 with TRBJ2-7; 9 positions match TRBD1. The clonotype originates from a woman in her late teens or twenties in good health and CMV-seronegative. The CDR3 sequence is CATAGTGFYEQYF. The CDR3 DNA reads as TGCGCCACCGCCGGGACAGGGTTCTACGAGCAGTACTTC.